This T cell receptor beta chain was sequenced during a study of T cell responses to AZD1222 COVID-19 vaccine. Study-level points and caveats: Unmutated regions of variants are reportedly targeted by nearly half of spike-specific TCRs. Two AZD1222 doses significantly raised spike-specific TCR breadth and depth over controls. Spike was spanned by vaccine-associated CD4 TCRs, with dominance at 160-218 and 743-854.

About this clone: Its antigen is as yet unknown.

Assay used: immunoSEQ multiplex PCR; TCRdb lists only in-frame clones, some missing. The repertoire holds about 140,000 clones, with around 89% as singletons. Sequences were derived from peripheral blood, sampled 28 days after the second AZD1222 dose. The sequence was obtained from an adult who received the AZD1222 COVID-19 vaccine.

The CDR3 reads CASSRGDRGRLEPQHF. The CDR3 DNA sequence: TGTGCCAGCAGCCGTGGGGACAGGGGGCGTCTGGAGCCCCAGCATTTT. The chain employs TRBV7-9 and TRBJ1-5, with 12 bases that match TRBD1. Germline lookup yields CDR1 SEHNR and CDR2 FQNEAQ (reference sequence). With 5 bases clipped from V and 8 bases from J, the junction kept 10 bases outside the gene matches. The CDR3 sequence is 16 residues long.